These 9 T cell receptor beta chains share one sample of origin, sequenced in a study of blood T cells in healthy people across ages (dated by TCRdb to between 2014 and 2016). The library relied on 5' RACE. This sample was sequenced with an Illumina HiSeq 2500. The second PCR ran for roughly 7 to 12 cycles and used a J-beta primer mix along with a sample-barcoded 5' primer. In TCRdb, the public reads were trimmed at Q25 with fastp and aligned with MiXCR, with productive beta chains retained. Rows are unified per CDR3 protein, each entry keeping the most common DNA and genes. This sample gives under 850,000 distinct CDR3 sequences in total; 35% to 40% of them show up just once. Of the sample, about an eighth falls within the top ten clones. Sequencing input: blood. These receptor sequences come from a man between 18 and 29 years old in good health.

This clonotype was recorded a few times. This chain links TRBV7-8 with TRBJ1-4; D perhaps matches TRBD1 (6 bases). Germline CDR1 is SGHVS and CDR2 is FQNEAQ. V lost 5 bases and J 6 bases, leaving 13 bases between the germline ends. CDR3 length: 14 amino acids. The CDR3 spells CASSHKGEDEKLFF. Written as DNA, the CDR3 is TGTGCCAGCAGCCATAAGGGGGAGGATGAAAAACTGTTTTTT. Supplemented by reference TRBV7-8 and TRBJ1-4, the full variable domain reads GAGVSQSPRYKVAKRGQDVALRCDPISGHVSLFWYQQALGQGPEFLTYFQNEAQLDKSGLPSDRFFAERPEGSVSTLKIQRTQQEDSAVYLCASSHKGEDEKLFFGSGTQLSVL.

The J gene is TRBJ1-6, the V gene TRBV7-8, with unresolved D. CDR1 and CDR2 from the germline V gene are SGHVS and FQNEAQ. Trimming cost V 2 bases and J 2 bases, with 13 bases left between them. The CDR3 is 17 amino acids. Here the CDR3 reads CASSLNSQSPYNSPLHF. CDR3 DNA sequence: TGTGCCAGCAGCTTAAATTCCCAGAGCCCCTATAATTCACCCCTCCACTTT.

In the case of this clonotype: A much more abundant neighbour one base away suggests this may be a read error. This chain connects TRBV7-9 to TRBJ2-7; D unresolved. CDR3 length: 14 residues. The germline V gene encodes CDR1 SEHNR and CDR2 FQNEAQ (reference sequence). The CDR3 protein is CANSWVEQGYEQYF. DNA for the CDR3: TGTGCCAACAGCTGGGTGGAGCAAGGGTACGAGCAGTACTTC.

This clonotype was seen a handful of times. This chain uses TRBV2 with TRBJ2-7; the match to TRBD1 covers 8 bases. The junction had 4 bases not matched to a gene; V was cut back by 6 bases and J by 3 bases. There are 13 residues in the CDR3. Germline V lookup: CDR1 SNHLY, CDR2 FYNNEI. The CDR3: CASRIGQGYEQYF. DNA of the CDR3: TGTGCCAGCAGGATTGGACAGGGCTACGAGCAGTACTTC.

This clonotype was counted between two and nine times. The CDR3 bases are TGTGCCAGCAGTTTGACAGGCCCGTTGGCAGATACGCAGTATTTT. This sequence encodes CASSLTGPLADTQYF. This chain joins TRBV12-3 or TRBV12-4 and TRBJ2-3; perhaps TRBD1 as D (6 bases). V gave up 3 bases and J gave up 4 bases, with 14 bases separating them. The CDR3 totals 15 residues.

The chain recombines TRBV27 with TRBJ1-2, with D possibly TRBD1 on 5 matching bases. The V end was cut by 6 bases, the J end by 1 base, with 15 bases between. CDR1 and CDR2 from the germline V gene are MNHEY and SMNVEV (reference sequence). The CDR3 is made up of 15 amino acids. The CDR3 sequence: CASSPEGWGNYGYTF. Here the CDR3 DNA reads TGTGCCAGCAGCCCAGAGGGGTGGGGTAACTATGGCTACACCTTC.

This clonotype was counted only a few times. The chain links TRBV20-1 to TRBJ2-1; 10 bases agree with TRBD2. The CDR3 totals 18 residues. Germline CDR1 DFQATT, CDR2 SNEGSKA (reference sequence). Germline trimming cut 0 bases from V and 0 bases from J; bases unmatched to any gene: 8. As DNA, the CDR3 is TGCAGTGCTAGAGATCGGGCTAGCGGGGGCAGCTCCTACAATGAGCAGTTCTTC. This translates into CSARDRASGGSSYNEQFF.

CDR3: CASSEGSGSGANVLTF. The DNA for the CDR3 is TGTGCCAGCAGTGAAGGGTCTGGGTCTGGGGCCAACGTCCTGACTTTC. The rearrangement uses TRBV6-1 and TRBJ2-6, with D hard to call. Germline V gene data show CDR1 as MNHNS and CDR2 as SASEGT. The V and J ends lost 1 base and 1 base respectively, with 8 bases between them. The CDR3 spans 16 residues.

This clonotype was recorded a few times. The chain recombines TRBV6-1 with TRBJ1-4; D unclear. Germline V gene sequence: CDR1 MNHNS, CDR2 SASEGT. The CDR3 totals 13 residues. V lost 2 bases and J 5 bases, leaving 6 bases between the germline ends. CDR3 coding DNA: TGTGCCAGCAGTGAACCCGGGAATGAAAAACTGTTTTTT. This codes for CASSEPGNEKLFF.